Below, 8 T cell receptor beta chains from the same sample are listed, as sequenced in a study of T cells in localized non-small cell lung cancer. Repertoires were generated with immunoSEQ multiplex PCR, while TCRdb's copy carries only in-frame clones and drops some. The sample contains some 71,000 clones, about 83% of which appear only once. The sample was peripheral blood, taken before any cancer treatment. The receptors were gathered from a female donor of 60 years or more with stage I lung adenocarcinoma.

V usage is TRBV5-4 and J usage is TRBJ1-2; the match to TRBD1 covers 9 bases. The CDR3 covers 17 residues. V lost 4 bases, J lost 4 bases, and 14 bases stayed unmatched. CDR1 is SGHNT, CDR2 YYREEE, per germline (reference sequence). As DNA, the CDR3 is TGTGCCAGCAGCATCGGGACAGGGATCCTTCCCTCCTATGGCTACACCTTC. Translated, it gives CASSIGTGILPSYGYTF.

The chain employs TRBV6-1 and TRBJ1-2, with 7 bases lining up with TRBD1. This CDR3 contains 15 residues. V was pared by 8 bases and J by 2 bases, with 11 bases of the junction left unmatched. Germline values: CDR1 MNHNS, CDR2 SASEGT. CDR3 residues: CASRPGTATNYGYTF. The CDR3 DNA is TGTGCCAGCCGGCCCGGGACAGCCACAAACTATGGCTACACCTTC.

The table lists this clone with a count of one. The CDR3 nucleotides read TGCGCCAGCAGCTTGAAGGCAGGGATGGAGACCCAGTACTTC. It encodes CASSLKAGMETQYF. V is TRBV5-1 and J is TRBJ2-5; tentative D call: TRBD1 (5 bases). Per the germline V gene, CDR1 is SGHRS and CDR2 is YFSETQ. This CDR3 spans 14 amino acids. V was pared by 1 base and J by 5 bases, with 12 bases between.

This CDR3 reads CATLVLNTEAFF. CDR3 DNA sequence: TGTGCCACCCTTGTGTTGAACACTGAAGCTTTCTTT. This chain connects TRBV21-1 to TRBJ1-1. TRBV21-1 is recorded as a pseudogene. The CDR3 runs 12 residues.

The V and J genes are TRBV4-2 and TRBJ2-7; D remains unclear. Germline CDR1 LGHNA, CDR2 YNFKEQ. The length of the CDR3 is 15 residues. The V end lost 0 bases, the J end lost 4 bases, and 13 bases lay between the germline ends. The CDR3 loop is CASSQDRNLLYEQYF. The CDR3, as DNA: TGTGCCAGCAGCCAAGATCGGAATCTATTATACGAGCAGTACTTC.

This rearrangement joins TRBV5-8 to TRBJ1-3; D is uncertain. V shed 2 bases and J shed 4 bases, with 10 bases lying between them. The germline CDR1 and CDR2 sequences are SGHTS and YDEGEE. The CDR3 consists of 14 residues. The CDR3, as DNA: TGTGCCAGCAGCTTTGGCGGTGCAGGAAACACCATATATTTT. It specifies CASSFGGAGNTIYF.

The count of this clone is one. The chain has TRBV11-2 and TRBJ2-3; 10 bases line up with TRBD1. This CDR3 is 14 amino acids long. Germline-derived CDR1 and CDR2 are SGHAT and FQNNGV. J lost 4 bases, V lost 7 bases, and 5 bases had no gene match. CDR3 amino acids: CASKPGQGSDTQYF. The CDR3 DNA sequence: TGTGCCAGCAAACCGGGACAGGGGTCAGATACGCAGTATTTT.

The rearrangement links TRBV5-1 to TRBJ2-1; D unclear. Trimming removed 2 bases at V and 7 bases at J, with 16 bases between. Germline V lookup: CDR1 SGHRS, CDR2 YFSETQ. This CDR3 has 15 residues. CDR3 region: CASSLDGDVFNEQFF. In nucleotides, the CDR3 is TGCGCCAGCAGCTTAGACGGAGACGTCTTTAATGAGCAGTTCTTC.